This T cell receptor (beta chain) emerged from a study of T cells in Graves' hyperthyroidism and ophthalmopathy. Study-level findings and limits: Ophthalmopathy was identified by the model a median about six months ahead of onset. Most expanded thyroid clonotypes above 0.001 recurred in blood.

Graves' hyperthyroidism is called stable when ophthalmopathy does not progress within 18 months. Extraction of PBMCs used under 13 ml of fresh peripheral blood. This clonotype was recorded many times. No antigen is known for it. The CDR3 contains 15 residues. V was shortened by 1 base and J by 3 bases, with 10 bases between the two germline ends. CDR1 is SNHLY and CDR2 is FYNNEI in the germline V gene. Amplified regions were TCR beta CDR3 sequences from RNA transcripts. The HTBI set primed first-round TCR CDR3 RT-PCR. TCRdb re-analysed the multiplex PCR reads in MiXCR, keeping a single row per CDR3 protein. Among roughly 170,000 distinct CDR3 sequences listed, about 17% were seen once.

This sequence was found in a woman between 50 and 59 years old with Graves' hyperthyroidism. This chain joins TRBV2 and TRBJ1-3, with unresolved D. The sample taken for sequencing was blood. CDR3 protein: CASSEVRSYGNTIYF. CDR3 DNA sequence: TGTGCCAGCAGTGAAGTCAGGTCCTATGGAAACACCATATATTTT.